This TCR beta chain was retrieved from a study of tumor and adjacent non-tumor tissue in lung cancer (dated by TCRdb to the late 2010s). Background on the whole study: By cancer type, the cohort comprised 11 to 12 adenocarcinoma patients, a couple of squamous cell carcinoma patients and 1 small cell lung cancer patient. Ages among the 15 or so patients ranged from about 31 to 85 years, there were 10 men and 5 women, and disease was at TNM stage I to III. Sequencing generated a total of more than 95 million productive TCRbeta reads, averaging approximately 4 million reads per sample. The study compared bulk TCRbeta repertoires from lung tumor tissue and matched distant non-tumor lung tissue of some 14 lung cancer patients. For each patient, one tumor sample and one normal lung sample were taken, giving around 31 paired specimens that underwent TCRbeta CDR3 sequencing.

Bulk unsorted tissue served as the source for RNA extraction, and RNA quality was assessed using a NanoDrop ND-1000 and an Agilent 2100. Donors were newly diagnosed lung cancer patients admitted for thoracic surgery in China between August and November 2014, without prior chemotherapy. Patients who had received previous radiotherapy or chemotherapy, or who had another concurrent cancer, were excluded from the study. Surgical tissue pieces of about 1-2.2 cm3 were preserved in RNAlater solution and stored at -80 °C until use. The method was multiplex PCR. The reads were generated on an Illumina HiSeq 2500. Following protocols modified from ARM-PCR, the researchers constructed TCRbeta libraries through three rounds of nested PCR with primers (Table S4). Before sequencing, PCR products in the 200-500 bp range were cut out of the gel and cleaned up using the QIAquick gel extraction kit. Under the source paper's analysis protocol: Trimmomatic was used to clean the reads, FLASH merged the cleaned reads into complete CDR3 sequences, and MiTCR assigned the sequences to V(D)J germline segments. Clonal diversity was computed as the inverse Simpson's index with VDJtools. In-frame sequences lacking a premature stop codon were counted as productive reads. Starting from the raw public reads, TCRdb applied fastp trimming at Q25, assembled clones with MiXCR and retained in-frame beta chains. Rows matching on CDR3 protein sequence are summarized as one entry with the most common DNA and genes. These V and J calls derive from TCRdb rather than the authors' analysis. The sample includes about 120,000 distinct CDR3 sequences, with 84% observed a single time. The leading ten clones occupy 20% to 25% of the sample.

Notes on this clonotype: This clone's antigen is unknown. The conserved phenylalanine or tryptophan normally closing the CDR3 is absent here, so this likely arose from a read error.

The research as a whole found: Neither the sequencing platform nor unique molecular identifiers are named or mentioned anywhere in the methods. The top 100 clones made up a significantly larger cumulative share of the repertoire in normal lung than in tumor tissue. The cohort had only roughly 14 patients, and the authors noted that larger samples and more detailed clinical data are needed. Tumor tissue showed significantly higher TCR diversity (inverse Simpson) than normal lung tissue, at around 450 vs 150 (P = 0.0075, Mann-Whitney U test). Younger patients had significantly higher TCR diversity, and higher tumor TCR diversity was associated with shorter overall and disease-free survival. Because peripheral blood was not sequenced, the blood TCRbeta repertoires of the lung cancer patients in the study went unexamined.

CDR1 SQVTM and CDR2 ANQGSEA are derived from the germline V gene. The CDR3 extends over 14 residues, inclusive of both ends. Solely the CDR3 DNA is kept, with 42 bases framed from the first base. This sequence originates from a man in his 70s with non-small cell lung cancer. The sequenced sample consisted of lung tumor tissue. This chain joins TRBV29-1 to TRBJ1-2, with the D gene not confidently named. The CDR3 is CRAEKGKANYGYTS. In nucleotide form, the sequence is TGCAGAGCCGAGAAAGGGAAGGCTAACTATGGCTACACCTCC.